Shown below are 32 T cell receptor beta chains from a single sample sequenced in a study of shared clonotypes between healthy human individuals. Data came from immunoSEQ multiplex PCR; TCRdb stores just in-frame clones and leaves some out. The table records more than 2 million clones, about 94% of them present only once. Naive CD8 cells, CD45RO-negative and positively selected for CCR7, excluded terminally differentiated effector memory CD45RA+ cells. Sequenced input: naive CD8+ T cells sorted from blood. The receptors originated from a man aged 18 to 29 in good health.

In nucleotides, the CDR3 is TGCGCCAGCAGCTACGGGACACCTTCCTACGAGCAGTACTTC. This codes for CASSYGTPSYEQYF. The chain has TRBV4-1 and TRBJ2-7, with D perhaps TRBD1 (6 bases). CDR1 MGHRA and CDR2 YSYEKL come from the germline V gene. The CDR3 has 14 amino acids. The V and J ends lost 5 bases and 1 base respectively, with 12 bases between them.

This rearrangement joins TRBV27 to TRBJ2-7, with 7 nucleotides matching TRBD2. This CDR3 has 13 residues. Germline-derived CDR1 and CDR2 are MNHEY and SMNVEV (reference sequence). V shed 3 bases and J 6 bases; nucleotides not matched to a gene: 5. This chain's CDR3 is CASSFQGGSEQYF. DNA for the CDR3: TGTGCCAGCAGTTTCCAGGGAGGGAGCGAGCAGTACTTC.

The chain couples TRBV4-1 to TRBJ2-6; weak D call: TRBD1 (5 bases). The germline V gene has CDR1 MGHRA and CDR2 YSYEKL. The CDR3 runs 18 residues. Trimming removed 0 bases at V and 2 bases at J, with 14 bases between. CDR3 in DNA: TGCGCCAGCAGCCAAGATGAGAGTGGGGCACCTGGGGCCAACGTCCTGACTTTC. Translation: CASSQDESGAPGANVLTF.

This clone was observed once. The chain couples TRBV10-2 to TRBJ2-1; TRBD1 matches at 7 bases. Trimming took 4 bases from V and 0 from J; bases not matched to a gene: 9. The CDR3 length is 17 residues. From germline, CDR1 is WSHSY and CDR2 SAAADI. Here the CDR3 DNA reads TGCGCCAGCAGTGCTGCAACAGGGGCAAGCTCCTACAATGAGCAGTTCTTC. Translated: CASSAATGASSYNEQFF.

The rearrangement joins TRBV29-1 to TRBJ2-2; tentatively, D is TRBD2 (6 bases). V was shortened by 5 bases and J by 1 base, with 8 bases between the two germline ends. Germline CDR1 reads SQVTM; CDR2 reads ANQGSEA. This CDR3 contains 13 residues. CDR3 protein: CSVWRENTGELFF. For the CDR3, the DNA is TGCAGCGTTTGGCGGGAGAACACCGGGGAGCTGTTTTTT.

This clone came up once. This chain connects TRBV27 to TRBJ2-2; TRBD1 is a possible D gene (6 bases). Germline V CDR1 and CDR2: MNHEY, SMNVEV (reference sequence). V was shortened by 6 bases and J by 8 bases, with 16 bases between the two germline ends. CDR3 length: 14 residues. The CDR3 reads CASRTNRDVGELFF. The CDR3 DNA sequence: TGTGCCAGCAGGACCAACAGGGATGTGGGGGAGCTGTTTTTT.

This clone was detected only a few times. The J gene is TRBJ1-2, the V gene TRBV30; D remains unclear. Germline-derived CDR1 and CDR2 are GTSNPN and SVGIG (reference sequence). The germline V and J ends were trimmed by 3 bases and 4 bases, with 6 bases remaining between them. CDR3 length: 11 amino acids. The CDR3: CAWRPGYGYTF. The CDR3 DNA sequence: TGTGCCTGGAGACCAGGCTATGGCTACACCTTC. Filled out from reference TRBV30 and TRBJ1-2, the complete variable domain reads SQTIHQWPATLVQPVGSPLSLECTVEGTSNPNLYWYRQAAGRGLQLLFYSVGIGQISSEVPQNLSASRPQDRQFILSSKKLLLSDSGFYLCAWRPGYGYTFGSGTRLTVV.

To note about this clone: Other DNA sequences in the same sample also yield this CDR3. The genes are TRBV7-2 and TRBJ2-5; D may be TRBD1 or TRBD2 (5 bases each). CDR3 length: 13 residues. V gave up 1 base and J gave up 3 bases, with 6 bases separating them. Germline values: CDR1 SGHTA, CDR2 FQGNSA. The CDR3 region has the DNA TGTGCCAGCAGCTTAGTGGGGGAAGAGACCCAGTACTTC. Its translation is CASSLVGEETQYF.

V is TRBV10-3 and J is TRBJ1-6; D call uncertain. CDR3 length: 13 residues. CDR1 and CDR2 (germline): ENHRY, SYGVKD. V was cut by 6 bases and J by 9 bases, with 12 bases left in between. The CDR3 DNA reads as TGTGCCATCAGGGAAGGCGGTGCTTCACCCCTCCACTTT. It translates to CAIREGGASPLHF.

The genes are TRBV28 and TRBJ2-2; D perhaps matches TRBD1 (5 bases). The CDR3 consists of 18 residues. Germline lookup yields CDR1 MDHEN and CDR2 SYDVKM. Trimming shortened V by 7 bases and J by 0 bases, and 21 bases separated the two germline ends. As DNA, the CDR3 is TGTGCCAGCACCCCCTGGACGGGCACAGGAACGAACACCGGGGAGCTGTTTTTT. Its protein product is CASTPWTGTGTNTGELFF.

The chain couples TRBV19 to TRBJ1-3; D not certain. Germline assignment: CDR1 LNHDA and CDR2 SQIVND (reference sequence). Trimming left V 3 bases short and J 0 bases short, with 6 bases between. The CDR3 is 14 residues long. Here the CDR3 reads CASSIQSSGNTIYF. CDR3 in DNA: TGTGCCAGTAGTATCCAAAGCTCTGGAAACACCATATATTTT.

The chain has TRBV10-3 and TRBJ1-2; no firm D call. The V end was cut by 6 bases, the J end by 1 base, with 18 bases between. The CDR3 extends over 16 amino acids. Looked up from germline, CDR1 is ENHRY and CDR2 is SYGVKD. The CDR3 DNA reads TGTGCCATCAGGGACGGCAGTTGGGGTGTTAACTATGGCTACACCTTC. This gives the protein CAIRDGSWGVNYGYTF.

The chain recombines TRBV10-2 with TRBJ1-1; D is possibly TRBD1 (5 bases). The CDR3 contains 13 residues. V gave up 6 bases and J gave up 4 bases, with 12 bases separating them. Germline V gene sequence: CDR1 WSHSY, CDR2 SAAADI. As DNA, the CDR3 is TGCGCCAGCAGCCCCCCAGGGACCACTGAAGCTTTCTTT. As protein: CASSPPGTTEAFF.

The sample holds one count of this clone. The rearrangement uses TRBV6-5 and TRBJ2-7; 8 bases align to TRBD1. The CDR3 runs 13 residues. Germline values: CDR1 MNHEY, CDR2 SVGAGI. Trimming took 8 bases from V and 5 from J; bases not matched to a gene: 8. As DNA, the CDR3 is TGTGCCAGCTGGGATGGACAGGGCGACGAGCAGTACTTC. It specifies CASWDGQGDEQYF.

The chain joins TRBV5-4 to TRBJ2-5; a weak D match, TRBD1 (6 bases). CDR3 length equals 13 residues. Trimming pared 8 bases from V and 5 bases from J, leaving 16 bases between. Germline CDR1 and CDR2: SGHNT and YYREEE (reference sequence). The CDR3 region has the DNA TGTGCCAGTAGTGTCAGGGGCGGTGAGACCCAGTACTTC. Residues: CASSVRGGETQYF.

Here the CDR3 DNA reads TGTGCCAGCTCTGGACAGGGCTATAGCAATCAGCCCCAGCATTTT. Protein sequence: CASSGQGYSNQPQHF. The V and J genes are TRBV27 and TRBJ1-5; 8 bases are a match to TRBD1. CDR3 size: 15 residues. From germline, CDR1 is MNHEY and CDR2 SMNVEV (reference sequence). V trimming: 8 bases; J trimming: 0 bases; junction bases outside the gene matches: 6.

The chain employs TRBV28 and TRBJ2-5; TRBD2 agrees at 11 bases. CDR1 is MDHEN and CDR2 is SYDVKM in the germline V gene. This CDR3 is built from 15 residues. Losses at the gene ends were 6 bases for V and 5 bases for J; bases not matched to a gene: 8. This chain's CDR3 is CASSSIAGGLETQYF. Written as DNA, the CDR3 is TGTGCCAGCAGCTCCATAGCGGGAGGGTTGGAGACCCAGTACTTC.

The chain carries TRBV7-2 and TRBJ2-1, with 11 bases that match TRBD1. This CDR3 is built from 15 residues. Germline loops: CDR1 SGHTA, CDR2 FQGNSA. Trimming removed 4 bases from V and 10 bases from J; junction bases left unmatched: 9. CDR3 region: CASSSVPGQGVEQFF. The DNA for the CDR3 is TGTGCCAGCAGCTCCGTCCCGGGACAGGGGGTCGAGCAGTTCTTC.

V usage is TRBV15 and J usage is TRBJ1-3, with D unclear. The V end lost 6 bases, the J end lost 2 bases, and 5 bases lay between the germline ends. The CDR3 covers 12 residues. Germline V lookup: CDR1 LNHNV, CDR2 YYDKDF (reference sequence). CDR3 sequence (DNA): TGTGCCACCAGGGCAGCTGGAAACACCATATATTTT. Protein: CATRAAGNTIYF. The complete variable domain, with remaining parts taken from reference TRBV15 and TRBJ1-3, reads DAMVIQNPRYQVTQFGKPVTLSCSQTLNHNVMYWYQQKSSQAPKLLFHYYDKDFNNEADTPDNFQSRRPNTSFCFLDIRSPGLGDTAMYLCATRAAGNTIYFGEGSWLTVV.

The rearrangement joins TRBV4-3 to TRBJ2-4; D tentatively reads TRBD1 or TRBD2 (5 bases each). V dropped 0 bases and J dropped 6 bases, with 15 bases sitting between them. The V gene's germline CDR1 is LGHNA and CDR2 YSLEER. The CDR3 covers 16 residues. The CDR3 here is CASSQDHFEGTNIQYF. The CDR3 nucleotides are TGCGCCAGCAGCCAAGATCATTTCGAGGGGACAAACATTCAGTACTTC.

This chain connects TRBV4-1 to TRBJ2-2; perhaps TRBD2 as D (7 bases). There are 15 residues in the CDR3. The V gene lost 1 base and the J gene lost 3 bases, with 9 bases spanning the gap. CDR1 and CDR2 from the germline V gene are MGHRA and YSYEKL. The chain's CDR3 is CASSQAGGDTGELFF. The CDR3 DNA follows: TGCGCCAGCAGCCAAGCGGGGGGCGACACCGGGGAGCTGTTTTTT.

The V call is TRBV19, the J call TRBJ1-1; no reliable D call. The germline gives CDR1 LNHDA, CDR2 SQIVND (reference sequence). This CDR3 region has 11 residues. Trimming left V 8 bases short and J 1 base short, with 5 bases between. The CDR3 sequence is CASLGNTEAFF. Written as DNA, the CDR3 is TGTGCCAGTCTTGGGAACACTGAAGCTTTCTTT. The full variable domain, its missing parts supplied by reference TRBV19 and TRBJ1-1, is DGGITQSPKYLFRKEGQNVTLSCEQNLNHDAMYWYRQDPGQGLRLIYYSQIVNDFQKGDIAEGYSVSREKKESFPLTVTSAQKNPTAFYLCASLGNTEAFFGQGTRLTVV.

This chain uses TRBV4-1 with TRBJ1-1; D call uncertain. Germline V lookup: CDR1 MGHRA, CDR2 YSYEKL. The CDR3 is 14 residues long. V was clipped by 1 base and J by 4 bases, with 10 bases between them. CDR3 region: CASSQVSSTTEAFF. CDR3 DNA: TGCGCCAGCAGCCAAGTCTCCAGTACCACTGAAGCTTTCTTT.

J is TRBJ2-1 and V is TRBV2, with D possibly called TRBD1 or TRBD2 (5 bases each). Germline CDR1 reads SNHLY; CDR2 reads FYNNEI. The CDR3 has 15 amino acids. Trimming stripped 3 bases from V and 1 base from J, with 10 bases between. CDR3 coding DNA: TGTGCCAGCAGTGACGGGGACGGATCCTACAATGAGCAGTTCTTC. Translated, it gives CASSDGDGSYNEQFF.

Of note for this clone: Germline is not matched at one junction end, which may reflect a read error. The V and J genes are TRBV7-4 and TRBJ1-4; D gene uncertain. CDR1 is SGHVT and CDR2 is SQSDAQ in the germline V gene. This CDR3 contains 12 residues. CDR3 nucleotides: TGTGCCAGCAGACCGCCCCCGAGACACCTAATTTTT. This sequence encodes CASRPPPRHLIF.

The rearrangement links TRBV18 to TRBJ1-3, with D perhaps TRBD1 (5 bases). The CDR3 consists of 15 residues. Germline loops: CDR1 KGHSH, CDR2 LQKENI. V lost 0 bases to trimming and J lost 0 bases, with 6 bases between them. The DNA for the CDR3 is TGTGCCAGCTCACCACCGCAGGGCTCTGGAAACACCATATATTTT. This gives the protein CASSPPQGSGNTIYF.

For this clone: At the DNA level, this CDR3 is encoded by other sequences in the same sample as well. The chain couples TRBV5-6 to TRBJ2-5; a weak D match, TRBD1 (7 bases). CDR3 length equals 15 residues. CDR1 and CDR2 (germline): SGHDT, YYEEEE. The ends were cut back, 0 bases at V and 5 bases at J, with 14 bases in the middle. CDR3 DNA: TGTGCCAGCAGCTTGGGGCTGGGGGGACAGGAGACCCAGTACTTC. Translation gives CASSLGLGGQETQYF.

A single count supports this clone. This chain links TRBV13 with TRBJ2-5; 11 nucleotides agree with TRBD2. The CDR3 consists of 15 residues. Germline loops: CDR1 PRHDT, CDR2 FYEKMQ (reference sequence). V lost 5 bases and J lost 2; bases outside the gene matches: 4. DNA for the CDR3: TGTGCCAGCAGCCCTGTAGCGGGAGGGCAAGAGACCCAGTACTTC. It codes for CASSPVAGGQETQYF.

This clone was observed a single time. The CDR3 loop reads CASSQQGPEAFF. DNA of the CDR3: TGTGCCAGCAGCCAACAGGGACCTGAAGCTTTCTTT. This chain links TRBV7-9 with TRBJ1-1; D is possibly TRBD1 (6 bases). Germline loops: CDR1 SEHNR, CDR2 FQNEAQ (reference sequence). V was shortened by 5 bases and J by 6 bases, with 10 bases between the two germline ends. The CDR3 length is 12 residues.

This clone is a singleton in its sample. The chain employs TRBV27 and TRBJ1-5; D uncertain. The CDR3 has 14 residues. Germline CDR1 reads MNHEY; CDR2 reads SMNVEV (reference sequence). Trimming took 8 bases from V and 0 from J, leaving 11 bases between them. The CDR3 nucleotides read TGTGCCAGCCTCCACCGGAATAGCAATCAGCCCCAGCATTTT. It yields the protein CASLHRNSNQPQHF.

The gene calls are TRBV7-9 and TRBJ2-3, with D maybe TRBD2 (6 bases). The CDR3 covers 17 residues. Germline assignment: CDR1 SEHNR and CDR2 FQNEAQ (reference sequence). V was pared by 3 bases and J by 6 bases, with 22 bases between. The CDR3: CASSLGAEGPPMDTQYF. As DNA, the CDR3 is TGTGCCAGCAGCTTGGGAGCGGAGGGCCCGCCGATGGATACGCAGTATTTT.

This chain connects TRBV18 to TRBJ1-6, with 8 bases aligning to TRBD1. Germline lookup yields CDR1 KGHSH and CDR2 LQKENI. J gave up 4 bases and V 5 bases, and 1 base lay outside the gene matches. The CDR3 is 14 residues long. The CDR3 sequence is CASSGQGYNSPLHF. CDR3 DNA sequence: TGTGCCAGCTCAGGACAGGGTTATAATTCACCCCTCCACTTT.